Sequencing of this TCR beta chain was carried out in a study of cytomegalovirus exposure and HLA in healthy donors. PCR used 60 Vbeta primers and 13 Jbeta primers. TCRdb's copy holds only in-frame clones and misses some; the assay was immunoSEQ multiplex PCR. The table lists 110,000 to 150,000 clones, 60% to 75% of them singletons. From germline, CDR1 is MNHEY and CDR2 SVGAGI. CDR3 length: 12 amino acids. Sequencing was performed on PBMCs. The rearrangement joins TRBV6-5 to TRBJ2-1; tentatively, D is TRBD2 (5 bases). This TCR was recovered from a man aged 25-45 years in good health and CMV-seronegative. The CDR3 nucleotides read TGTGCTTCGGCTCAGCGGAACAATGAGCAGTTCTTC. Protein product: CASAQRNNEQFF.